This T cell receptor beta chain was obtained from a study of T-cell memory formation after mild COVID-19. This clonotype was seen repeatedly, ten times or more. Trimming removed 7 bases from V and 10 bases from J, with 20 bases in between. Germline V gene lookup returns CDR1 MNHEY and CDR2 SVGAGI. This CDR3 contains 15 residues. Constant-segment-primed 5'RACE gave TCR alpha and TCR beta cDNA libraries with sample barcodes and UMIs. TCRdb called the 5' RACE reads again in MiXCR, with one record for every CDR3 protein. The sample contains around 300,000 distinct CDR3 sequences, 15% to 20% of which appear only once.

The chain links TRBV6-5 to TRBJ1-6, with D unresolved. The sequenced sample consisted of PBMCs or a T cell subset sorted from them (not recorded which). The clonotype originates from a man younger than 35 who had mild COVID-19 (a few samples of this study predate the infection). Cell type and time point are not known. In nucleotides, the CDR3 is TGTGCCAGCACCCAATCCGAGGCCTACCGGTCACCCCTCCACTTT. This codes for CASTQSEAYRSPLHF.